These T cell receptor beta chains were read from a single sample in a study of shared clonotypes between healthy human individuals. Assay: immunoSEQ multiplex PCR; the TCRdb copy retains only in-frame clones and omits some. The sample has nearly 2 million clones, 85% to 95% seen once. The sample consisted of naive CD8+ T cells sorted from blood. These receptors all stem from a man between 18 and 35 years old in good health. CDR3s include the opening cysteine and the closing phenylalanine or tryptophan. A D gene is named only where the DNA matches it firmly. Clone size is given for some rows only: seen once, a few or many times, or a class if the clone is expanded.

size | J | V | D | CDR3 | DNA
NA | TRBJ1-3 | TRBV7-9 | NA | CASPPPGPLSGNTIYF | TGTGCCAGCCCACCCCCCGGCCCACTCTCTGGAAACACCATATATTTT
NA | TRBJ2-7 | TRBV4-1 | TRBD1 | CASSLRTGLEEQYF | TGCGCCAGCAGCCTCCGGACAGGTCTGGAGGAGCAGTACTTC
few | TRBJ1-2 | TRBV5-1 | NA | CASSLDRNYGYTF | TGCGCCAGCAGCTTGGACAGGAACTATGGCTACACCTTC
few | TRBJ2-7 | TRBV19 | TRBD1 | CASSISGTGLYEQYF | TGTGCCAGTAGTATCTCCGGGACAGGGCTCTACGAGCAGTACTTC
NA | TRBJ2-7 | TRBV19 | NA | CASSPSEAHEQYF | TGTGCCAGTAGCCCGTCGGAAGCCCACGAGCAGTACTTC
NA | TRBJ2-3 | TRBV5-4 | NA | CASSSPRAGHRTDTQYF | TGTGCCAGCAGCTCTCCCCGGGCGGGGCATCGCACAGATACGCAGTATTTT
NA | TRBJ2-1 | TRBV7-9 | TRBD2 | CASSSSLAGAGNEQFF | TGTGCCAGCAGCTCGTCCCTAGCGGGGGCGGGGAATGAGCAGTTCTTC
once | TRBJ2-2 | TRBV2 | NA | CASSEWQRPDTGELFF | TGTGCCAGCAGTGAGTGGCAGCGTCCTGACACCGGGGAGCTGTTTTTT
few | TRBJ1-5 | TRBV7-9 | NA | CASSLGTDNQPQHF | TGTGCCAGCAGCTTAGGGACCGACAATCAGCCCCAGCATTTT
NA | TRBJ1-2 | TRBV2 | NA | CASSEALGGYTF | TGTGCCAGCAGTGAAGCGCTGGGGGGCTACACCTTC
NA | TRBJ1-6 | TRBV6-6 | NA | CASSYSADSPLHF | TGTGCCAGCAGTTACTCTGCGGATTCACCCCTCCACTTT
few | TRBJ1-5 | TRBV4-3 | NA | CASSQDLGQPQHF | TGCGCCAGCAGCCAAGATTTGGGTCAGCCCCAGCATTTT
NA | TRBJ2-7 | TRBV15 | NA | CATSYDAGSHEQYF | TGTGCCACCAGCTACGATGCGGGGTCCCACGAGCAGTACTTC
NA | TRBJ2-7 | TRBV19 | NA | CASSIRGATYEQYF | TGTGCCAGTAGTATCCGCGGGGCCACCTACGAGCAGTACTTC
NA | TRBJ2-7 | TRBV5-6 | TRBD1 | CASSFWAGGFLSSYEQYF | TGTGCCAGCAGCTTTTGGGCAGGGGGCTTCTTAAGCTCCTACGAGCAGTACTTC
NA | TRBJ2-1 | TRBV6-5 | TRBD2 | CASSYAGESAPNEQFF | TGTGCCAGCAGTTACGCGGGAGAGTCAGCTCCCAATGAGCAGTTCTTC
NA | TRBJ1-5 | TRBV4-3 | NA | CASSQEWGAVNQPQHF | TGCGCCAGCAGCCAAGAATGGGGGGCAGTCAATCAGCCCCAGCATTTT
NA | TRBJ2-7 | TRBV7-6 | TRBD1 | CASSLTGEYYEQYF | TGTGCCAGCAGCTTAACAGGGGAATACTACGAGCAGTACTTC
NA | TRBJ2-1 | TRBV11-2 | NA | CASSLSRYPYNEQFF | TGTGCCAGCAGCCTTTCCAGGTACCCCTACAATGAGCAGTTCTTC
NA | TRBJ1-5 | TRBV4-2 | NA | CASSQEFDSNQPQHF | TGTGCCAGCAGCCAAGAATTCGATAGCAATCAGCCCCAGCATTTT
NA | TRBJ2-7 | TRBV7-9 | NA | CASSLFRGGTSYEQYF | TGTGCCAGCAGCTTATTTCGCGGTGGGACATCCTACGAGCAGTACTTC
NA | TRBJ2-1 | TRBV7-9 | NA | CASSPLPSSYNEQFF | TGTGCCAGCAGCCCTCTACCTAGCTCCTACAATGAGCAGTTCTTC
NA | TRBJ2-7 | TRBV6-6 | NA | CATDTGNYEQYF | TGTGCCACGGACACAGGGAACTACGAGCAGTACTTC
NA | TRBJ2-5 | TRBV11-2 | TRBD1 | CASSTGGGETQYF | TGTGCCAGCAGCACAGGGGGCGGGGAGACCCAGTACTTC
NA | TRBJ2-7 | TRBV5-4 | TRBD1 | CASSLGQGLSYEQYF | TGTGCCAGCAGCTTGGGACAGGGGCTCTCCTACGAGCAGTACTTC
NA | TRBJ2-2 | TRBV10-1 | TRBD2 | CASSGTSGGLTNTGELFF | TGCGCCAGCAGTGGGACTAGCGGGGGACTCACGAACACCGGGGAGCTGTTTTTT